This TCR beta chain appears in the sequencing data of a study of T-cell memory formation after mild COVID-19. A single record per CDR3 protein comes from TCRdb applying MiXCR to the 5' RACE reads. In the table there are fewer than 400,000 distinct CDR3 sequences, about an eighth of which are singletons. This clonotype was observed a handful of times. An end of the junction does not agree with germline; a read error may underlie this. The receptor was derived from a man between 18 and 35 years old who had mild COVID-19 (a few samples of this study predate the infection). Cell type and time point are not known. The material sequenced was PBMCs or a T cell subset sorted from them (not recorded which).

The CDR3 loop reads CASNLQSSGANVLTF. For the CDR3, the DNA is TGTGCCAGCAACTTGCAGAGCTCTGGGGCCAACGTCCTGACTTTC. V usage is TRBV5-5 and J usage is TRBJ2-6; D uncertain. Germline CDR1 reads SGHKS; CDR2 reads YYEKEE (reference sequence). The CDR3 has 15 amino acids.